These 14 T cell receptor beta chains were all obtained from the same sample, sequenced in a study of shared clonotypes between healthy human individuals. TCRdb's copy holds only in-frame clones and misses some; the assay was immunoSEQ multiplex PCR. This table has about 1 million clones, about 75% appearing once. Sequencing was carried out using memory CD4+ T cells sorted from blood. Stated subset: CD45RA-negative fraction. Receptors originate from a man between 18 and 35 years old in good health.

The genes are TRBV5-6 and TRBJ2-1, with D perhaps TRBD2 (5 bases). The CDR3 sequence is 14 residues long. The V gene lost 1 base and the J gene lost 2 bases, with 7 bases spanning the gap. Germline CDR1 and CDR2: SGHDT and YYEEEE. DNA for the CDR3: TGTGCCAGCAGCTTGCGGGGAACCTACAATGAGCAGTTCTTC. Its translation is CASSLRGTYNEQFF.

The rearrangement uses TRBV6-1 and TRBJ2-6; D unclear. The CDR3 contains 14 residues. Trimming stripped 7 bases from V and 0 bases from J, with 7 bases between. Germline values: CDR1 MNHNS, CDR2 SASEGT. This CDR3 is CASIIGSGANVLTF. As DNA, the CDR3 is TGTGCCAGCATCATAGGCTCTGGGGCCAACGTCCTGACTTTC.

The chain recombines TRBV6-5 with TRBJ1-6, with D unresolved. Germline CDR1 and CDR2: MNHEY and SVGAGI. V lost 4 bases and J 5 bases, leaving 9 bases between the germline ends. CDR3 length: 14 residues. The CDR3 region has the DNA TGTGCCAGCAGTTTGTATCTTGATAATTCACCCCTCCACTTT. Protein product: CASSLYLDNSPLHF.

This clone has more than one count but fewer than ten. This chain links TRBV6-1 with TRBJ1-6; 8 bases align to TRBD1. Germline CDR1 reads MNHNS; CDR2 reads SASEGT. V lost 4 bases, J lost 4 bases, and 9 bases stayed unmatched. The CDR3 covers 17 residues. CDR3 amino acids: CASSGNRGENYNSPLHF. In DNA form, the CDR3 reads TGTGCCAGCAGTGGGAACAGGGGGGAAAATTATAATTCACCCCTCCACTTT.

The chain joins TRBV18 to TRBJ1-5, with D maybe TRBD1 (5 bases). The CDR3 sequence is 14 residues long. Trimming removed 4 bases from V and 0 bases from J, with 7 bases in between. CDR1 and CDR2 from the germline V gene are KGHSH and LQKENI. In nucleotides, the CDR3 is TGTGCCAGCTCACAACAGGATAGCAATCAGCCCCAGCATTTT. Translating gives CASSQQDSNQPQHF.

The chain carries TRBV5-1 and TRBJ2-2, with D maybe TRBD1 (6 bases). Germline V gene data show CDR1 as SGHRS and CDR2 as YFSETQ. This CDR3 is built from 14 residues. Deletions cut 8 bases from V and 4 bases from J, with 15 bases between. DNA for the CDR3: TGCGCCAGTAGCCCGGGACACCTCACCGGGGAGCTGTTTTTT. Translation: CASSPGHLTGELFF.

This clone was detected many times. The chain employs TRBV28 and TRBJ2-2; D gene unclear. Germline V gene data show CDR1 as MDHEN and CDR2 as SYDVKM. V was cut by 5 bases and J by 5 bases, with 9 bases left in between. The CDR3 has 13 amino acids. The CDR3 protein is CASSQPFTGELFF. The CDR3 DNA reads TGTGCCAGCAGTCAACCTTTTACCGGGGAGCTGTTTTTT.

This clone was observed once. The rearrangement links TRBV5-6 to TRBJ1-2; 9 positions match TRBD1. Trimming removed 4 bases from V and 4 bases from J; junction bases left unmatched: 2. The CDR3 is made up of 13 amino acids. Looked up from germline, CDR1 is SGHDT and CDR2 is YYEEEE. This CDR3 reads CASSKTGGYGYTF. The CDR3 DNA reads as TGTGCCAGCAGCAAGACAGGGGGCTATGGCTACACCTTC.

CDR3 DNA sequence: TGTGCCTCGGCGGGGGCGGGTGGCTACACCTTC. Translated, it gives CASAGAGGYTF. The J gene is TRBJ1-2, the V gene TRBV10-3, with D perhaps TRBD1 (6 bases). Per the germline V gene, CDR1 is ENHRY and CDR2 is SYGVKD. The V and J ends lost 11 bases and 7 bases respectively, with 14 bases between them. The CDR3 consists of 11 residues.

This clone was recorded only once. The rearrangement uses TRBV4-3 and TRBJ1-6; D may be TRBD1 (6 bases). Trimming shortened V by 0 bases and J by 10 bases, and 13 bases separated the two germline ends. Germline V gives CDR1 LGHNA, CDR2 YSLEER. The CDR3 covers 15 residues. The CDR3 sequence is CASSQERRGGSPLHF. CDR3 DNA sequence: TGCGCCAGCAGCCAAGAGAGGAGGGGGGGGTCACCCCTCCACTTT.

The chain has TRBV11-2 and TRBJ2-4; 9 bases match TRBD1. The CDR3 has 14 amino acids. Trimming took 1 base from V and 12 from J; bases not matched to a gene: 7. Germline V gene lookup returns CDR1 SGHAT and CDR2 FQNNGV. The CDR3 DNA follows: TGTGCCAGCAGCTTAGGACAGGGGGGTCAGGGTCAGTACTTC. This gives the protein CASSLGQGGQGQYF.

The chain links TRBV30 to TRBJ2-6, with a tentative D call TRBD1 (6 bases). This CDR3 contains 16 residues. Germline lookup yields CDR1 GTSNPN and CDR2 SVGIG (reference sequence). Trimming shortened V by 3 bases and J by 0 bases, and 12 bases separated the two germline ends. The DNA for the CDR3 is TGTGCCTGGAGCTGGACAGAGAGCTCTGGGGCCAACGTCCTGACTTTC. Amino acid sequence: CAWSWTESSGANVLTF.

The rearrangement uses TRBV6-1 and TRBJ2-7; 8 bases agree with TRBD2. This CDR3 contains 13 residues. V lost 11 bases and J lost 9; bases outside the gene matches: 15. Germline V gene lookup returns CDR1 MNHNS and CDR2 SASEGT. The CDR3 here is CAGSSGGQRGQYF. The CDR3 nucleotides are TGTGCCGGGTCGTCGGGAGGGCAAAGGGGGCAGTACTTC.

The V and J genes are TRBV2 and TRBJ1-5; a weak D match, TRBD1 (5 bases). This CDR3 region has 15 residues. Trimming pared 4 bases from V and 0 bases from J, leaving 10 bases between. CDR1 SNHLY and CDR2 FYNNEI come from the germline V gene. CDR3 loop: CASSGGTASNQPQHF. CDR3 DNA sequence: TGTGCCAGCAGTGGGGGGACCGCTAGCAATCAGCCCCAGCATTTT.